These 24 T cell receptor beta chains came from one sample sequenced in a study of T cell clones after liver transplantation. The method was immunoSEQ multiplex PCR; TCRdb's version includes in-frame clones alone and lacks a portion of them. The data contain several thousand clones, approximately 79% of them singletons. The specimen comprised CD8+ T cells from blood, sampled before liver transplant. The receptors come from a human donor who received a liver transplant.

As for this clone: The identical CDR3 is also encoded by other nucleotide sequences in the sample. The chain is built from TRBV11-3 and TRBJ2-2; TRBD2 aligns across 8 bases. CDR3 size: 17 residues. Germline V gene lookup returns CDR1 SGHNT and CDR2 YENEEA. The J segment lost 3 bases and the V segment lost 1 base, leaving 7 bases of the junction unmatched. Here the CDR3 reads CASSLAPGLVDTGELFF. Written as DNA, the CDR3 is TGTGCCAGCAGCTTAGCACCGGGACTAGTAGACACCGGGGAGCTGTTTTTT.

V usage is TRBV15 and J usage is TRBJ1-1; D is undetermined. V was clipped by 5 bases and J by 4 bases, with 11 bases between them. In germline, CDR1 is LNHNV, CDR2 YYDKDF (reference sequence). This CDR3 spans 13 amino acids. The CDR3, as DNA: TGTGCCACCAGCCCCGAAGGAGGCACTGAAGCTTTCTTT. This encodes CATSPEGGTEAFF.

The chain uses TRBV6-1 and TRBJ2-7, with 9 bases aligning to TRBD2. Per the germline V gene, CDR1 is MNHNS and CDR2 is SASEGT. V dropped 3 bases and J dropped 3; count of bases not matched to a gene: 3. There are 14 residues in the CDR3. CDR3 DNA sequence: TGTGCCAGCAGTGACGGTAGCGGGAGCTACGAGCAGTACTTC. Protein sequence: CASSDGSGSYEQYF.

For the CDR3, the DNA is TGTGCCAGCAGTGAGGGTACTAGCGGAGGCACAGATACGCAGTATTTT. Protein product: CASSEGTSGGTDTQYF. V usage is TRBV2 and J usage is TRBJ2-3; 8 bases agree with TRBD2. CDR3 size: 16 residues. V lost 3 bases, J lost 1 base, and 6 bases stayed unmatched. The germline CDR1 and CDR2 sequences are SNHLY and FYNNEI.

The V and J genes are TRBV27 and TRBJ1-5; D not resolved. The CDR3 sequence is 14 residues long. Trimming took off 5 bases at V and 7 bases at J, with 15 bases between the two ends. Germline loops: CDR1 MNHEY, CDR2 SMNVEV (reference sequence). CDR3 in DNA: TGTGCCAGCAGTCTCTCTGACCAGAGACAGCCCCAGCATTTT. This sequence encodes CASSLSDQRQPQHF.

The V call is TRBV27, the J call TRBJ2-7; 10 bases agree with TRBD1. V lost 3 bases, J lost 4 bases, and 3 bases stayed unmatched. The CDR3 spans 14 residues. CDR1 and CDR2 (germline): MNHEY, SMNVEV (reference sequence). The CDR3 protein is CASSLTGGAYEQYF. CDR3 nucleotides: TGTGCCAGCAGTTTGACAGGGGGCGCGTACGAGCAGTACTTC.

This chain uses TRBV5-4 with TRBJ2-2; the match to TRBD1 covers 9 bases. The CDR3 consists of 15 residues. CDR1 is SGHNT, CDR2 YYREEE, per germline (reference sequence). With 6 bases clipped from V and 4 bases from J, the junction kept 7 bases outside the gene matches. The CDR3 is CASTPGTGFTGELFF. CDR3 nucleotide sequence: TGTGCCAGCACCCCCGGGACAGGGTTCACCGGGGAGCTGTTTTTT.

This clone was recorded only once. This chain uses TRBV6-5 with TRBJ2-7, with a tentative D call TRBD1 (5 bases). The CDR3 contains 13 residues. V was shortened by 4 bases and J by 5 bases, with 12 bases between the two germline ends. Germline loops: CDR1 MNHEY, CDR2 SVGAGI. CDR3 protein: CASSSRVVNEQYF. CDR3 in DNA: TGTGCCAGCAGTTCCAGGGTTGTAAACGAGCAGTACTTC.

This rearrangement joins TRBV19 to TRBJ1-5; 9 bases line up with TRBD1. CDR1 LNHDA and CDR2 SQIVND come from the germline V gene (reference sequence). Trimming took 3 bases from V and 3 from J; bases not matched to a gene: 3. This CDR3 has 15 amino acids. The CDR3 region has the DNA TGTGCCAGTAGTATCGTACAGGGGGCCAATCAGCCCCAGCATTTT. It specifies CASSIVQGANQPQHF.

This chain uses TRBV9 with TRBJ2-1; 7 nucleotides agree with TRBD2. The CDR3 contains 15 residues. Germline V gives CDR1 SGDLS, CDR2 YYNGEE. The junction had 7 bases not matched to a gene; V was cut back by 0 bases and J by 7 bases. CDR3 amino acids: CASSVVSGMGNEQFF. CDR3 in DNA: TGTGCCAGCAGCGTAGTAAGCGGGATGGGGAATGAGCAGTTCTTC.

The genes are TRBV7-7 and TRBJ2-5; D is possibly TRBD2 (5 bases). The CDR3 covers 16 residues. The V gene lost 1 base and the J gene lost 0 bases, with 12 bases spanning the gap. CDR1 and CDR2 (germline): SSHAT, FNYEAQ (reference sequence). CDR3 sequence reads: CASSLGLERDQETQYF. CDR3 nucleotides: TGTGCCAGCAGCTTAGGTCTGGAGAGGGACCAAGAGACCCAGTACTTC. Filled out from reference TRBV7-7 and TRBJ2-5, the complete variable domain reads GAGVSQSPRYKVTKRGQDVTLRCDPISSHATLYWYQQALGQGPEFLTYFNYEAQPDKSGLPSDRFSAERPEGSISTLTIQRTEQRDSAMYRCASSLGLERDQETQYFGPGTRLLVL.

The rearrangement joins TRBV19 to TRBJ2-1; TRBD2 matches at 7 bases. Per germline, CDR1 LNHDA and CDR2 SQIVND (reference sequence). V was clipped by 5 bases and J by 2 bases; unmatched bases: 3. CDR3 length: 14 amino acids. CDR3 in amino acids: CASSAGEAYNEQFF. Written as DNA, the CDR3 is TGTGCCAGTAGTGCGGGAGAAGCCTACAATGAGCAGTTCTTC. The entire variable domain, with the rest obtained from reference TRBV19 and TRBJ2-1, is as follows: DGGITQSPKYLFRKEGQNVTLSCEQNLNHDAMYWYRQDPGQGLRLIYYSQIVNDFQKGDIAEGYSVSREKKESFPLTVTSAQKNPTAFYLCASSAGEAYNEQFFGPGTRLTVL.

This clone is a singleton in its sample. The chain combines TRBV9 with TRBJ2-7, with D unresolved. The germline V and J ends were trimmed by 0 bases and 2 bases, with 9 bases remaining between them. Looked up from germline, CDR1 is SGDLS and CDR2 is YYNGEE. This CDR3 is built from 14 residues. In DNA, the CDR3 is TGTGCCAGCAGCGTAGGCCAGAACGCCTACGAGCAGTACTTC. It encodes CASSVGQNAYEQYF.

The V gene is TRBV5-4, the J gene TRBJ1-4; TRBD1 aligns across 7 bases. V lost 0 bases to trimming and J lost 10 bases; unmatched junction nucleotides: 15. The CDR3 sequence is 17 residues long. The germline CDR1 and CDR2 sequences are SGHNT and YYREEE (reference sequence). CDR3 sequence (DNA): TGTGCCAGCAGCTTGGCGGTCTTAGACAGGGAAGGCGGAAAACTGTTTTTT. Translation gives CASSLAVLDREGGKLFF.

The rearrangement uses TRBV30 and TRBJ2-1, with unresolved D. The CDR3 has 13 amino acids. V was clipped by 6 bases and J by 0 bases, with 9 bases between them. Per germline, CDR1 GTSNPN and CDR2 SVGIG (reference sequence). The CDR3 here is CACDFSSYNEQFF. The CDR3 coding sequence is TGTGCCTGCGACTTTAGCTCCTACAATGAGCAGTTCTTC.

The rearrangement uses TRBV4-1 and TRBJ1-3; maybe TRBD1 (6 bases). CDR3 size: 15 residues. Germline loops: CDR1 MGHRA, CDR2 YSYEKL. Trimming took off 4 bases at V and 4 bases at J, with 14 bases between the two ends. The CDR3 sequence is CASSPGDWLGNTIYF. The CDR3, as DNA: TGCGCCAGCAGCCCAGGGGATTGGCTCGGAAACACCATATATTTT.

This clone was observed a single time. The rearrangement joins TRBV2 to TRBJ2-1; 7 bases align to TRBD1. The length of the CDR3 is 14 residues. From germline, CDR1 is SNHLY and CDR2 FYNNEI. Germline trimming cut 1 base from V and 6 bases from J; bases unmatched to any gene: 3. Written as DNA, the CDR3 is TGTGCCAGCAGTGAAGGACAGGGTATCAATGAGCAGTTCTTC. This sequence encodes CASSEGQGINEQFF. Full variable domain (missing parts from reference TRBV2 and TRBJ2-1): EPEVTQTPSHQVTQMGQEVILRCVPISNHLYFYWYRQILGQKVEFLVSFYNNEISEKSEIFDDQFSVERPDGSNFTLKIRSTKLEDSAMYFCASSEGQGINEQFFGPGTRLTVL.

J is TRBJ1-1 and V is TRBV4-1, with 7 positions matching TRBD1. With V trimmed by 6 bases and J by 5 bases, 9 bases remained unmatched. The CDR3 spans 14 residues. Per germline, CDR1 MGHRA and CDR2 YSYEKL. The CDR3 loop is CASRVTGEGTEAFF. The CDR3 DNA reads as TGCGCCAGCAGGGTCACAGGGGAAGGGACTGAAGCTTTCTTT.

This chain joins TRBV25-1 and TRBJ2-7; D is uncertain. From germline, CDR1 is MGHDK and CDR2 SYGVNS. Trimming shortened V by 3 bases and J by 3 bases, and 15 bases separated the two germline ends. There are 15 residues in the CDR3. CDR3 DNA sequence: TGTGCCAGCAGTGATCCAGATTCCTACCTCTACGAGCAGTACTTC. This codes for CASSDPDSYLYEQYF.

This clone was counted a few times. Other DNA variants within this sample encode the same CDR3. The gene calls are TRBV18 and TRBJ1-2; TRBD1 is a possible D gene (5 bases). V lost 3 bases, J lost 4 bases, and 12 bases lay in between. The germline gives CDR1 KGHSH, CDR2 LQKENI. This CDR3 contains 14 residues. The CDR3 region has the DNA TGTGCCAGCTCACCTCCGACAGAATCCTATGGCTACACCTTC. Translating gives CASSPPTESYGYTF. Full variable domain (remainder filled in from reference TRBV18 and TRBJ1-2): NAGVMQNPRHLVRRRGQEARLRCSPMKGHSHVYWYRQLPEEGLKFMVYLQKENIIDESGMPKERFSAEFPKEGPSILRIQQVVRGDSAAYFCASSPPTESYGYTFGSGTRLTVV.

The sample holds one count of this clone. This chain joins TRBV28 and TRBJ2-7, with D unclear. Trimming left V 6 bases short and J 9 bases short, with 12 bases between. The germline gives CDR1 MDHEN, CDR2 SYDVKM. CDR3 size: 11 residues. The CDR3 loop reads CASSISKGQYF. The CDR3 DNA reads as TGTGCCAGCAGCATTTCCAAGGGGCAGTACTTC.

The chain employs TRBV29-1 and TRBJ2-7; TRBD1 matches at 8 bases. The V segment lost 6 bases and the J segment 2 bases; nucleotides outside the gene matches: 6. The CDR3 spans 13 residues. Germline V gene data show CDR1 as SQVTM and CDR2 as ANQGSEA. The CDR3 protein is CSVRTGLAYEQYF. The CDR3 DNA reads TGCAGCGTCAGGACAGGGCTCGCCTACGAGCAGTACTTC.

J is TRBJ2-3 and V is TRBV4-1, with D hard to call. V was clipped by 4 bases and J by 0 bases, with 8 bases between them. Germline assignment: CDR1 MGHRA and CDR2 YSYEKL. The CDR3 extends over 14 amino acids. For the CDR3, the DNA is TGCGCCAGCAGCCCGCCCGTGAGCACAGATACGCAGTATTTT. Encoded protein: CASSPPVSTDTQYF.

This clone has a handful of counts. The chain links TRBV5-1 to TRBJ1-3; D call uncertain. Germline values: CDR1 SGHRS, CDR2 YFSETQ. This CDR3 is built from 12 residues. V was pared by 0 bases and J by 8 bases, with 6 bases between. The CDR3 reads CASSLVGDTIYF. CDR3 DNA: TGCGCCAGCAGCTTGGTCGGGGACACCATATATTTT. Combining the CDR3 with reference TRBV5-1 and TRBJ1-3 gives the whole variable domain KAGVTQTPRYLIKTRGQQVTLSCSPISGHRSVSWYQQTPGQGLQFLFEYFSETQRNKGNFPGRFSGRQFSNSRSEMNVSTLELGDSALYLCASSLVGDTIYFGEGSWLTVV.